This T cell receptor (beta chain) was retrieved from a study of shared clonotypes between healthy human individuals. Turning to the study itself: A few men and a couple of women, aged 18 to 49, were donors.

Deletions cut 6 bases from V and 4 bases from J, with 14 bases between. CDR1 and CDR2 (germline): SGHKS, YYEKEE (reference sequence). The CDR3 loop spans 13 amino acids. Using immunoSEQ multiplex PCR, the repertoire was profiled, and TCRdb retains in-frame clones only, with some absent. The sample yields more than 400,000 clones, 90% to 97% seen once. The clonotype originates from a woman aged 25 to 39 in good health. Sequencing was done on a sample of naive CD4+ T cells sorted from blood. The subset was: CD45RA+ positively selected. The V call is TRBV5-5, the J call TRBJ2-7, with D perhaps TRBD2 (6 bases). The CDR3, as DNA: TGTGCCAGCACCCAGACCGGGACTTACGAGCAGTACTTC. This translates into CASTQTGTYEQYF. The entire variable domain, with the rest obtained from reference TRBV5-5 and TRBJ2-7, is as follows: DAGVTQSPTHLIKTRGQQVTLRCSPISGHKSVSWYQQVLGQGPQFIFQYYEKEERGRGNFPDRFSARQFPNYSSELNVNALLLGDSALYLCASTQTGTYEQYFGPGTRLTVT.